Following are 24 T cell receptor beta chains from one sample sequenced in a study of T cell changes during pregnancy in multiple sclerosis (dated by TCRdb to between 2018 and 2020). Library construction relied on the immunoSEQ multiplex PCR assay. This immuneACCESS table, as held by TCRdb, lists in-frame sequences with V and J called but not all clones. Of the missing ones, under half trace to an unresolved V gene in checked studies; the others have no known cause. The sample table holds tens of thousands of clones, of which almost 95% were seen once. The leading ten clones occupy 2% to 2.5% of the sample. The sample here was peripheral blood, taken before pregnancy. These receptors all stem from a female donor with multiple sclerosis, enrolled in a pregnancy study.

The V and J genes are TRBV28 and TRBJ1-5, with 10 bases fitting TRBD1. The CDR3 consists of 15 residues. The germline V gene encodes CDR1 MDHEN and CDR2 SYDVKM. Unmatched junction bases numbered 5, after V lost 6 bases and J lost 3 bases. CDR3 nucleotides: TGTGCCAGCAGAAGGACAGGGGGTAACAATCAGCCCCAGCATTTT. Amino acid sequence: CASRRTGGNNQPQHF.

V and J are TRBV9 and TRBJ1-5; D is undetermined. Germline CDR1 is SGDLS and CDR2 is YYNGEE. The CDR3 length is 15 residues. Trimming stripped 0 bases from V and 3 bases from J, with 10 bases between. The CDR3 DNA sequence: TGTGCCAGCAGCGTAGCATCGGGTCCCAATCAGCCCCAGCATTTT. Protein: CASSVASGPNQPQHF. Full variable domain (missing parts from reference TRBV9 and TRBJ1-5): DSGVTQTPKHLITATGQRVTLRCSPRSGDLSVYWYQQSLDQGLQFLIQYYNGEERAKGNILERFSAQQFPDLHSELNLSSLELGDSALYFCASSVASGPNQPQHFGDGTRLSIL.

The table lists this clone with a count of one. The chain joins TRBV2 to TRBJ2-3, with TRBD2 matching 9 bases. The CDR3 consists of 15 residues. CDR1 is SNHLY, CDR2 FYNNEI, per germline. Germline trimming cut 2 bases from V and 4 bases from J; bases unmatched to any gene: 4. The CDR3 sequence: CASSERAGGPDTQYF. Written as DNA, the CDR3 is TGTGCCAGCAGTGAAAGAGCGGGAGGACCAGATACGCAGTATTTT.

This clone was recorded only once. CDR3: CASSGGTGLRNEQFF. As DNA, the CDR3 is TGTGCCAGCAGCGGGGGGACAGGGCTTCGCAATGAGCAGTTCTTC. The chain employs TRBV9 and TRBJ2-1; TRBD1 aligns across 9 bases. There are 15 residues in the CDR3. V lost 3 bases to trimming and J lost 6 bases; unmatched junction nucleotides: 7. Germline CDR1 is SGDLS and CDR2 is YYNGEE.

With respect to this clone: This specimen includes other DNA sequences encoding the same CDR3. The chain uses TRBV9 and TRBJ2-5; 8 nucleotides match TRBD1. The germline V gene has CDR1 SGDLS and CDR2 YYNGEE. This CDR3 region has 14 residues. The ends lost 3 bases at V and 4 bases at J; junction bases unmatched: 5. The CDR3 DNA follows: TGTGCCAGCAGCGGTCGACAGGGGAGAGAGACCCAGTACTTC. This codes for CASSGRQGRETQYF.

The DNA for the CDR3 is TGTGCCAGCAGCTTTAGACAGGGGTCGGGAGTGGAGCAGTACTTC. It encodes CASSFRQGSGVEQYF. The chain is built from TRBV7-6 and TRBJ2-7; 8 bases fit TRBD1. V was pared by 3 bases and J by 7 bases, with 11 bases of the junction left unmatched. The CDR3 runs to 15 residues. The germline V gene has CDR1 SGHVS and CDR2 FNYEAQ.

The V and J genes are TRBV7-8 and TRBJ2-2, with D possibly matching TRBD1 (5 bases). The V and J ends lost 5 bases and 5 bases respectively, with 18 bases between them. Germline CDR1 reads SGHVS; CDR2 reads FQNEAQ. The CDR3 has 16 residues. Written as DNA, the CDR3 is TGTGCCAGCAGCGAACTCCAGGGAAGGGGAACCGGGGAGCTGTTTTTT. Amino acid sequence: CASSELQGRGTGELFF.

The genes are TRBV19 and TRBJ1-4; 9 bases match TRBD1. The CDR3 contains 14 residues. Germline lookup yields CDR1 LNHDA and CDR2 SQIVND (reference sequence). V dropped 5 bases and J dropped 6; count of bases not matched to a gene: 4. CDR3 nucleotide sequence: TGTGCCAGTAGTTCACAGGGGGCCGATGAAAAACTGTTTTTT. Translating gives CASSSQGADEKLFF. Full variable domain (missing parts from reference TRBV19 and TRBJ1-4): DGGITQSPKYLFRKEGQNVTLSCEQNLNHDAMYWYRQDPGQGLRLIYYSQIVNDFQKGDIAEGYSVSREKKESFPLTVTSAQKNPTAFYLCASSSQGADEKLFFGSGTQLSVL.

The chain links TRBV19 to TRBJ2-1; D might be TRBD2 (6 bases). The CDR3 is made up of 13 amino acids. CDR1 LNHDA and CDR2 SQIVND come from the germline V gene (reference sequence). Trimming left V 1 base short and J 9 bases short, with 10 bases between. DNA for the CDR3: TGTGCCAGTAGTATAGGACTAGTCGGTGAGCAGTTCTTC. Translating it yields CASSIGLVGEQFF.

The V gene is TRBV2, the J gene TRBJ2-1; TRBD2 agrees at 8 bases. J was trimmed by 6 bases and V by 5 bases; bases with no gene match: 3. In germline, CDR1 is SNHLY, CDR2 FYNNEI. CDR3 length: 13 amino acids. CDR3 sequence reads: CASSRTSGNEQFF. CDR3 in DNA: TGTGCCAGCAGTAGAACTAGCGGCAATGAGCAGTTCTTC.

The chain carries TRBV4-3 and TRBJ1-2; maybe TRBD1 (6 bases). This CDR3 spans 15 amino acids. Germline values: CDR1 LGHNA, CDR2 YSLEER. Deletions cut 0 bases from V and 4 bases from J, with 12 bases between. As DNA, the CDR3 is TGCGCCAGCAGCCAAGAAACAGGGTTGAGCTATGGCTACACCTTC. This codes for CASSQETGLSYGYTF.

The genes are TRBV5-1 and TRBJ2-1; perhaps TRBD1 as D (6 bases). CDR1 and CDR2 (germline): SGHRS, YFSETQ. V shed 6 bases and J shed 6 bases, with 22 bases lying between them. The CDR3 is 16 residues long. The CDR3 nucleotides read TGCGCCAGCACCCCGGACAGACTTAGGAGTGGCAATGAGCAGTTCTTC. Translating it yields CASTPDRLRSGNEQFF.

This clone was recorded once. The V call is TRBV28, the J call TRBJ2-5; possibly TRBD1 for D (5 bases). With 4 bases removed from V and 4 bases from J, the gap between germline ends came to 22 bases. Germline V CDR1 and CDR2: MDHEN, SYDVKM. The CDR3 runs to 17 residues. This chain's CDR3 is CASSSRLVPGHLETQYF. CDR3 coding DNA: TGTGCCAGCAGTTCCCGCCTAGTTCCTGGACACTTAGAGACCCAGTACTTC.

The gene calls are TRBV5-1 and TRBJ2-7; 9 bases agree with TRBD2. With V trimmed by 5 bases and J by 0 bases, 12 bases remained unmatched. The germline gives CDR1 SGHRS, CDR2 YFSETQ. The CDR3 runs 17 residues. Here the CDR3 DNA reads TGCGCCAGCAGAAAAACCGATAGCGGGAGATCCTCCTACGAGCAGTACTTC. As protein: CASRKTDSGRSSYEQYF.

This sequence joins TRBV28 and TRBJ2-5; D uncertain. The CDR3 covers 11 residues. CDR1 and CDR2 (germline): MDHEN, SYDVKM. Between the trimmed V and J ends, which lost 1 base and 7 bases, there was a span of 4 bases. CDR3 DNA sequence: TGTGCCAGCAGTTTATTCGGGACCCAGTACTTC. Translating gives CASSLFGTQYF.

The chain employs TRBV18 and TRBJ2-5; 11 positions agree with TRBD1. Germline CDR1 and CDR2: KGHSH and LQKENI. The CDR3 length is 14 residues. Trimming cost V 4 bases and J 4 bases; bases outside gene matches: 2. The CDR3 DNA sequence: TGTGCCAGCTCACGGGGGACAGGGGGAGAGACCCAGTACTTC. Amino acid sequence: CASSRGTGGETQYF.

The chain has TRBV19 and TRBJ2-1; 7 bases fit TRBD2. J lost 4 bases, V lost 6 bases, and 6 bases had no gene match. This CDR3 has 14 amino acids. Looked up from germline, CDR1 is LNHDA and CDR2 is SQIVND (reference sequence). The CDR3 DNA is TGTGCCAGTAGCCCCACTAGCGCGTACAATGAGCAGTTCTTC. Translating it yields CASSPTSAYNEQFF.

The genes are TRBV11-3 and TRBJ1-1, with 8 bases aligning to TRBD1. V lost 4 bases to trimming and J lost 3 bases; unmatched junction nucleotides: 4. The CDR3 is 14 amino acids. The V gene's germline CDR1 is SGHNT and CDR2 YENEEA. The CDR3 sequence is CASSSGQGHTEAFF. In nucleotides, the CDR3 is TGTGCCAGCAGCTCAGGACAGGGACACACTGAAGCTTTCTTT. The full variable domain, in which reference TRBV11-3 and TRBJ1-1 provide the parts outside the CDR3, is EAGVVQSPRYKIIEKKQPVAFWCNPISGHNTLYWYLQNLGQGPELLIRYENEEAVDDSQLPKDRFSAERLKGVDSTLKIQPAELGDSAVYLCASSSGQGHTEAFFGQGTRLTVV.

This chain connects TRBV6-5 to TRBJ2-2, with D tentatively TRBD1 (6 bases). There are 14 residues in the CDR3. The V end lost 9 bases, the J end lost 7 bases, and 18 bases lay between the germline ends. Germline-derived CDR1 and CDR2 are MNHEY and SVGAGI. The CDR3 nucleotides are TGTGCCAGTCATCCCACAGGGTCCGTCGGGGAGCTGTTTTTT. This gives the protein CASHPTGSVGELFF.

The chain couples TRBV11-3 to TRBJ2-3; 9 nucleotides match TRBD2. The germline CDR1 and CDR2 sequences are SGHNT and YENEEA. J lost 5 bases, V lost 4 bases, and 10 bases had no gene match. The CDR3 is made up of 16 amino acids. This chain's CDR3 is CASSSLKREDRDTQYF. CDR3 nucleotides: TGTGCCAGCAGCTCACTAAAGCGGGAGGACAGAGATACGCAGTATTTT.

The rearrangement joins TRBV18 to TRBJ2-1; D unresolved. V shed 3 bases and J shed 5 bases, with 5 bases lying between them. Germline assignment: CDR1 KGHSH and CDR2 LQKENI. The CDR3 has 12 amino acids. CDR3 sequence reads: CASSPLNNEQFF. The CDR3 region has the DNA TGTGCCAGCTCACCCTTAAACAATGAGCAGTTCTTC.

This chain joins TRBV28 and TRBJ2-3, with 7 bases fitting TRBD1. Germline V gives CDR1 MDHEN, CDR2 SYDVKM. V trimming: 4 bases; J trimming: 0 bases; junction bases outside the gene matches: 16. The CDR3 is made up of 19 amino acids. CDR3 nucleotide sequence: TGTGCCAGCAGTTCCTTGGACAGGCCCAAGCGCACTAGCACAGATACGCAGTATTTT. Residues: CASSSLDRPKRTSTDTQYF. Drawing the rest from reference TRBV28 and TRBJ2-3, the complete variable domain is DVKVTQSSRYLVKRTGEKVFLECVQDMDHENMFWYRQDPGLGLRLIYFSYDVKMKEKGDIPEGYSVSREKKERFSLILESASTNQTSMYLCASSSLDRPKRTSTDTQYFGPGTRLTVL.

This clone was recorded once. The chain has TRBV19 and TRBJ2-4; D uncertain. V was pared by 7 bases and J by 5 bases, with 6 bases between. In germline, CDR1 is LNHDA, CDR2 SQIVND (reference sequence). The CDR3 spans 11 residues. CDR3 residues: CASTEQNIQYF. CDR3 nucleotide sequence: TGTGCCAGTACGGAGCAAAACATTCAGTACTTC. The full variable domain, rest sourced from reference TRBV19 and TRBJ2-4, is DGGITQSPKYLFRKEGQNVTLSCEQNLNHDAMYWYRQDPGQGLRLIYYSQIVNDFQKGDIAEGYSVSREKKESFPLTVTSAQKNPTAFYLCASTEQNIQYFGAGTRLSVL.

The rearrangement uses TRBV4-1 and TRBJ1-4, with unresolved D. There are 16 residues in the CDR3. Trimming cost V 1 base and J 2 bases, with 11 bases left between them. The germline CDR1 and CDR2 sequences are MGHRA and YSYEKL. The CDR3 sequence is CASSQVFSNTNEKLFF. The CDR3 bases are TGCGCCAGCAGCCAAGTATTTTCTAACACTAATGAAAAACTGTTTTTT.